Listed below are T cell receptor beta chains from one sample, sequenced in a study of OX40 agonist ivuxolimab in advanced cancers. Some clones are missing from TCRdb's copy, which holds only in-frame ones; the method was immunoSEQ multiplex PCR. There are about 50,000 clones in the sample; roughly 77% occur only once, and roughly 1.2% lies in the top ten. The sample was CD4+ or CD8+ T cells sorted from blood, taken in a trial of the OX40 agonist ivuxolimab. The receptors come from an adult with an advanced solid tumor such as melanoma, head and neck, liver or kidney cancer. The CDR3 runs from the conserved cysteine through the conserved F or W. The D gene is left open where the match is weak. Only some rows state a clone size, as once, few, many or a class for expanded clones.

>15|TRBJ2-7|.|TRBV6-5|TRBD2
TGTGCCAGCAGTTACGTCTCTAGCGGGGCCTACGAGCAGTACTTC
CASSYVSSGAYEQYF
>16|TRBJ2-1|.|TRBV30|.
TGTGCCTGGAGTCCAACTAGCCGCCTGAGGTTCAATGAGCAGTTCTTC
CAWSPTSRLRFNEQFF
>15|TRBJ2-3|.|TRBV18|TRBD2
TGTGCCAGCTCACCACAGAGACTAGCGACGGATACGCAGTATTTT
CASSPQRLATDTQYF
>16|TRBJ1-2|.|TRBV5-1|.
TGCGCCAGCAGCCCTATTCCGGGGAACTCTAACTATGGCTACACCTTC
CASSPIPGNSNYGYTF
>15|TRBJ1-5|.|TRBV10-3|.
TGTGCCATCAGCCCCGGACCGTATAGCAATCAGCCCCAGCATTTT
CAISPGPYSNQPQHF
>15|TRBJ2-2|.|TRBV9|TRBD1
TGTGCCAGCAGCGGACAGGGATCGGGCACCGGGGAGCTGTTTTTT
CASSGQGSGTGELFF
>13|TRBJ1-1|.|TRBV5-4|.
TGTGCCAGCAGCTTGGACATCAGCACTGAAGCTTTCTTT
CASSLDISTEAFF
>15|TRBJ2-7|.|TRBV4-1|.
TGCGCCAGCAGCCAAGATGGGAACGGGATCTACGAGCAGTACTTC
CASSQDGNGIYEQYF
>14|TRBJ2-1|.|TRBV30|.
TGTGCCTGCAAGGAGGGACGGGTCTACAATGAGCAGTTCTTC
CACKEGRVYNEQFF
>15|TRBJ1-1|.|TRBV7-9|.
TGTGCCAGCAGCAAAAGGGGGGACGGGGACACTGAAGCTTTCTTT
CASSKRGDGDTEAFF
>14|TRBJ2-1|once|TRBV7-3|.
TGTGCCAGCAGCTTGAGGGGTAACTACAATGAGCAGTTCTTC
CASSLRGNYNEQFF
>14|TRBJ1-5|.|TRBV2|.
TGTGCCAGCAGTGAATCCGTGGTAAATCAGCCCCAGCATTTT
CASSESVVNQPQHF
>15|TRBJ1-2|.|TRBV18|.
TGTGCCAGCTCACTTCCAGACTTGGGGTACTATGGCTACACCTTC
CASSLPDLGYYGYTF
>14|TRBJ2-1|.|TRBV13|TRBD2
TGTGCCAGCAGAACGCGGGGGGGCCGCCGCGAGCAGTTCTTC
CASRTRGGRREQFF
>16|TRBJ1-1|.|TRBV19|.
TGTGCCAGTAGTGCCTTACTAGGGGACAAGAACACTGAAGCTTTCTTT
CASSALLGDKNTEAFF
>14|TRBJ1-2|.|TRBV19|.
TGTGCCAGTAGTCGTTATCGGGGTTCCTATGGCTACACCTTC
CASSRYRGSYGYTF
>17|TRBJ1-1|.|TRBV18|.
TGTGCCAGCTCACCCCCCTCGGCAGCCCGAGGGTTCACTGAAGCTTTCTTT
CASSPPSAARGFTEAFF
>15|TRBJ1-4|once|TRBV5-4|.
TGTGCCAGCAGTCGGAACAGTGCAACTAATGAAAAACTGTTTTTT
CASSRNSATNEKLFF
>15|TRBJ2-6|.|TRBV7-9|.
TGTGCCAGCAGCTTTGACAACACTGGGGCCAACGTCCTGACTTTC
CASSFDNTGANVLTF
>11|TRBJ1-1|.|TRBV20-1|.
TGCAGTGCTCTCCGACAGTTTGAAGCTTTCTTT
CSALRQFEAFF
>11|TRBJ2-1|.|TRBV19|.
TGTGCCAGTACCCTGTTCTTTGAGCAGTTCTTC
CASTLFFEQFF
>15|TRBJ1-1|once|TRBV5-1|.
TGCGCCAGCAGCTTGCGGTCTGGAGTAATCACTGAAGCTTTCTTT
CASSLRSGVITEAFF
>15|TRBJ1-5|.|TRBV19|TRBD1
TGTGCCAGTAGTCGTCAGGGGGCTAGCAATCAGCCCCAGCATTTT
CASSRQGASNQPQHF
>14|TRBJ2-3|.|TRBV19|.
TGTGCCAGTAGTATAGGCGAAGGGACAGATACGCAGTATTTT
CASSIGEGTDTQYF
>14|TRBJ2-7|.|TRBV9|.
TGTGCCAGCAGCGAAAGCCCCGACTACTTCGAGCAGTACTTC
CASSESPDYFEQYF
>14|TRBJ2-2|.|TRBV7-9|.
TGTGCCAGCAGCTTAGCGGGGGACACCGGGGAGCTGTTTTTT
CASSLAGDTGELFF
>15|TRBJ2-2|.|TRBV5-1|.
TGCGCCAGCAGGAATGGCGGCCCTTTAGTCGGGGAGCTGTTTTTT
CASRNGGPLVGELFF
>16|TRBJ2-2|.|TRBV7-2|TRBD1
TGTGCCAGCAGCTTAGGGGGACAGGGGGCCACCGGGGAGCTGTTTTTT
CASSLGGQGATGELFF
>13|TRBJ1-2|few|TRBV6-5|TRBD1
TGTGCCAGCAGACCGGACAGGGAGGGTGGCTACACCTTC
CASRPDREGGYTF
>13|TRBJ2-1|.|TRBV7-2|.
TGTGCCAGCAGCTTATTCGAGGGGGTAGTATTGTTCTTC
CASSLFEGVVLFF
>14|TRBJ2-7|.|TRBV19|TRBD2
TGTGCCAGTAGCGTAGCGGGAGGGCCGGGAGAGCAGTACTTC
CASSVAGGPGEQYF
>14|TRBJ1-2|.|TRBV2|.
TGTGCCAGCAGTGAGACAGGTATCGACTATGGCTACACCTTC
CASSETGIDYGYTF
>12|TRBJ1-4|.|TRBV6-6|TRBD1
TGTGCCATACGACAGGGGGATGAAAAACTGTTTTTT
CAIRQGDEKLFF
>14|TRBJ2-5|.|TRBV11-2|.
TGTGCCAGCAGCTTAGGGACCATTGGGGAGACCCAGTACTTC
CASSLGTIGETQYF
>13|TRBJ2-7|.|TRBV7-2|.
TGTGCCAGCAGCCGTGAGACACCCTACGAGCAGTACTTC
CASSRETPYEQYF
>15|TRBJ2-3|.|TRBV29-1|TRBD2
TGCAGCGTTCCTGGGACTAGCGGGAGCACAGATACGCAGTATTTT
CSVPGTSGSTDTQYF
>13|TRBJ1-1|.|TRBV2|.
TGTGCCAGCAGTGAGTTGAGAGAAACTGAAGCTTTCTTT
CASSELRETEAFF
>12|TRBJ2-1|.|TRBV7-7|TRBD2
TGTGCTAGCAGCGGGGACGGGGTCCAGCAGTTCTTC
CASSGDGVQQFF
>16|TRBJ1-5|once|TRBV6-6|TRBD1
TGTGCCAGCAGTTACTCGGGGACAGGGGAGGGACAGCCCCAGCATTTT
CASSYSGTGEGQPQHF
>17|TRBJ2-1|.|TRBV5-4|.
TGTGCCAGCAGCTTGGCCTTAAGTTCCTTCGACTACAATGAGCAGTTCTTC
CASSLALSSFDYNEQFF
>17|TRBJ2-5|.|TRBV19|TRBD2
TGTGCCAGTAGTACGGGACTAGCGGGGGCCAGGGGAGAGACCCAGTACTTC
CASSTGLAGARGETQYF
>15|TRBJ1-1|.|TRBV6-5|TRBD1
TGTGCCAGCATCCCGCGGAGGACAGGGGCCACTGAAGCTTTCTTT
CASIPRRTGATEAFF
>14|TRBJ2-3|.|TRBV5-1|.
TGCGCCAGCAGCTTGGACAGTAGCACAGATACGCAGTATTTT
CASSLDSSTDTQYF
>19|TRBJ2-5|.|TRBV4-1|TRBD2
TGCGCCAGCAGCCAAGATCTCGTCCAGCGGGGGGGACCTGGCGAGACCCAGTACTTC
CASSQDLVQRGGPGETQYF